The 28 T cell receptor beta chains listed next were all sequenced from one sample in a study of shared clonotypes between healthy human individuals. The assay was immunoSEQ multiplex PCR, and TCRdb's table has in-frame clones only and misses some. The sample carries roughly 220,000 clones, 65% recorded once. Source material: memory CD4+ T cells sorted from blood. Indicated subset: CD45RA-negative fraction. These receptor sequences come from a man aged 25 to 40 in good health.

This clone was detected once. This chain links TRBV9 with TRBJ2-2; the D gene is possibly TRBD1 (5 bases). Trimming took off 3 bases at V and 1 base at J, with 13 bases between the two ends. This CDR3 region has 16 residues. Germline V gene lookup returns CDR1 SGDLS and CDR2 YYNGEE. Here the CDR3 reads CASSATALRNTGELFF. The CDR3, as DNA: TGTGCCAGCAGCGCGACAGCTCTTCGGAACACCGGGGAGCTGTTTTTT.

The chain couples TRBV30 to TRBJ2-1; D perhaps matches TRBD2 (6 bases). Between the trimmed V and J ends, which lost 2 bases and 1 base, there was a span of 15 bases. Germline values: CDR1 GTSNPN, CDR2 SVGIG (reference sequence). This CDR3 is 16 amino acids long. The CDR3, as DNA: TGTGCCTGGAGTTCTCCGGGACTGGCATCCTACAATGAGCAGTTCTTC. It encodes CAWSSPGLASYNEQFF.

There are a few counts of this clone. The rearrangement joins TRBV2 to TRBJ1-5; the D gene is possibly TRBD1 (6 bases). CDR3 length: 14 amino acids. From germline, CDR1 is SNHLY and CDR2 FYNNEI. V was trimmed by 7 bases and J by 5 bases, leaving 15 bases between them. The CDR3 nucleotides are TGTGCCAGCAATGCACAGGGTGGAGATCAGCCCCAGCATTTT. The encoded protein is CASNAQGGDQPQHF. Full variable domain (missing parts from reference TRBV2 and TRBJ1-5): EPEVTQTPSHQVTQMGQEVILRCVPISNHLYFYWYRQILGQKVEFLVSFYNNEISEKSEIFDDQFSVERPDGSNFTLKIRSTKLEDSAMYFCASNAQGGDQPQHFGDGTRLSIL.

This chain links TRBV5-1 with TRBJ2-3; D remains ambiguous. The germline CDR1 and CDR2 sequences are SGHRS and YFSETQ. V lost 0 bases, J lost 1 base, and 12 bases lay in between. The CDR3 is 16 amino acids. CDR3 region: CASSLGGTRGTDTQYF. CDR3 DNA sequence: TGCGCCAGCAGCTTGGGAGGCACCCGGGGCACAGATACGCAGTATTTT.

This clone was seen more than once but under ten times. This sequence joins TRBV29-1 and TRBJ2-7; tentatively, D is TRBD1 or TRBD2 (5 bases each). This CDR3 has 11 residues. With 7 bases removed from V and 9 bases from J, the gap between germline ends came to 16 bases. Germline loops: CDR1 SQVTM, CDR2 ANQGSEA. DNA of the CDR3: TGCAGCGCCGGGGACCGAGGAGGGCAGTACTTC. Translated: CSAGDRGGQYF.

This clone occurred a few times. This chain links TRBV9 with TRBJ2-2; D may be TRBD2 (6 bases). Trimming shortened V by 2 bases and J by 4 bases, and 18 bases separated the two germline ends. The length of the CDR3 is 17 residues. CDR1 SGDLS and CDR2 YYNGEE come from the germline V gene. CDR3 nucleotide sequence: TGTGCCAGCAGCGTCCGGGGGAAACAGGTGTTCACCGGGGAGCTGTTTTTT. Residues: CASSVRGKQVFTGELFF. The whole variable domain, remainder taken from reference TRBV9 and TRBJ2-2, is DSGVTQTPKHLITATGQRVTLRCSPRSGDLSVYWYQQSLDQGLQFLIQYYNGEERAKGNILERFSAQQFPDLHSELNLSSLELGDSALYFCASSVRGKQVFTGELFFGEGSRLTVL.

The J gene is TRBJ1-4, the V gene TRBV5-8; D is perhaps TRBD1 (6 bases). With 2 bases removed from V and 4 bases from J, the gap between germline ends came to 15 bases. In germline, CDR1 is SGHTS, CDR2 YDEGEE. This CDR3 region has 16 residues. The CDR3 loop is CASSLPSRGINEKLFF. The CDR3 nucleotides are TGTGCCAGCAGCTTACCCTCCAGGGGAATTAATGAAAAACTGTTTTTT.

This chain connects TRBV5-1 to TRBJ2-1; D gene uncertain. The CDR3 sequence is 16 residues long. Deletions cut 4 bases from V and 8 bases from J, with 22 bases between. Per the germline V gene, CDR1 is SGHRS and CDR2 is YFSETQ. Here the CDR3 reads CASSLTLRATRDEQFF. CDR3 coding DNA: TGCGCCAGCAGCCTTACGTTAAGGGCTACAAGGGATGAGCAGTTCTTC.

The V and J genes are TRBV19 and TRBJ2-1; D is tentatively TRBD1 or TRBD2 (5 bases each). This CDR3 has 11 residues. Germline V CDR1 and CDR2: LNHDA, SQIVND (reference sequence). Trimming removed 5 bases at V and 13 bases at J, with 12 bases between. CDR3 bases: TGTGCCAGTAGTTGGGACCTAGCCCAGTTCTTC. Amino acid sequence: CASSWDLAQFF. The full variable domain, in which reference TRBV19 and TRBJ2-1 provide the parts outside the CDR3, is DGGITQSPKYLFRKEGQNVTLSCEQNLNHDAMYWYRQDPGQGLRLIYYSQIVNDFQKGDIAEGYSVSREKKESFPLTVTSAQKNPTAFYLCASSWDLAQFFGPGTRLTVL.

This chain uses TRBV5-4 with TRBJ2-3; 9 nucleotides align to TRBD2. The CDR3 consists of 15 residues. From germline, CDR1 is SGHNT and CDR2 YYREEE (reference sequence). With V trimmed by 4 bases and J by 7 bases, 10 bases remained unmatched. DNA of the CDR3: TGTGCCAGCAGCAATCCGGGACTAGCTGTGAATACGCAGTATTTT. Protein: CASSNPGLAVNTQYF.

For the CDR3, the DNA is TGTGCCAGCAGTACTGAAACTAACTATGGCTACACCTTC. It translates to CASSTETNYGYTF. This chain links TRBV2 with TRBJ1-2; no firm D call. The V gene's germline CDR1 is SNHLY and CDR2 FYNNEI. V dropped 5 bases and J dropped 0 bases, with 7 bases sitting between them. There are 13 residues in the CDR3.

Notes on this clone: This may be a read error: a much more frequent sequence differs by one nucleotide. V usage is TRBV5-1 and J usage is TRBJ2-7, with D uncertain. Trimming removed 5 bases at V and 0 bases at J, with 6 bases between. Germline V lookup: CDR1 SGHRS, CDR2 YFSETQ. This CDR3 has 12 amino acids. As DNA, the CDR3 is TGCGCCAGCAGTCCTGACTCCTACGAGCAGTACTTC. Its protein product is CASSPDSYEQYF. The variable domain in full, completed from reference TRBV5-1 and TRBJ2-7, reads KAGVTQTPRYLIKTRGQQVTLSCSPISGHRSVSWYQQTPGQGLQFLFEYFSETQRNKGNFPGRFSGRQFSNSRSEMNVSTLELGDSALYLCASSPDSYEQYFGPGTRLTVT.

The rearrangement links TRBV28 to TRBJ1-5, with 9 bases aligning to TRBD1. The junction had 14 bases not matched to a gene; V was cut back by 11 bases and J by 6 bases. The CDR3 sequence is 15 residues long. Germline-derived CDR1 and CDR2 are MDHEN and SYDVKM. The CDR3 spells CASRRSGQGSQPQHF. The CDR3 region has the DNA TGTGCCTCACGAAGGTCGGGACAGGGCTCTCAGCCCCAGCATTTT.

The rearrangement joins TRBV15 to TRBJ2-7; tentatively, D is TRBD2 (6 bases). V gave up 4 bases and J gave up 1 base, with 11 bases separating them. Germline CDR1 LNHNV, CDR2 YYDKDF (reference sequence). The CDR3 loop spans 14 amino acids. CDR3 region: CATSKSGRSYEQYF. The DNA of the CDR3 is TGTGCCACCAGCAAAAGCGGGCGGTCCTACGAGCAGTACTTC.

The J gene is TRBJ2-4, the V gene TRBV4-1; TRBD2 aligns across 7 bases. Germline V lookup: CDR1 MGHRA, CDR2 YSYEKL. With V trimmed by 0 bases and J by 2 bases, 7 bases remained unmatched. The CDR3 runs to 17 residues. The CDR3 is CASSQDGGGPSKNIQYF. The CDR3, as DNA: TGCGCCAGCAGCCAAGACGGGGGAGGGCCGTCCAAAAACATTCAGTACTTC.

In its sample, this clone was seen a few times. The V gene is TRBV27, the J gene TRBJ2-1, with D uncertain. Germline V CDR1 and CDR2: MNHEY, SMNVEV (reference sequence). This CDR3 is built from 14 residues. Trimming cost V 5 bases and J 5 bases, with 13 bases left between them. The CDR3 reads CASSVTFDHNEQFF. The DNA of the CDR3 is TGTGCCAGCAGTGTGACCTTTGACCACAATGAGCAGTTCTTC.

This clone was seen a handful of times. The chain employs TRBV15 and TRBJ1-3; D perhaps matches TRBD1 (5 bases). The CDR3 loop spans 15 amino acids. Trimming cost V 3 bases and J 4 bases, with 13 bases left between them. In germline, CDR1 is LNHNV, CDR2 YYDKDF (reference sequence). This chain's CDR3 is CATSSAGSAGNTIYF. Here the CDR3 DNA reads TGTGCCACCAGCAGTGCAGGGAGTGCCGGAAACACCATATATTTT.

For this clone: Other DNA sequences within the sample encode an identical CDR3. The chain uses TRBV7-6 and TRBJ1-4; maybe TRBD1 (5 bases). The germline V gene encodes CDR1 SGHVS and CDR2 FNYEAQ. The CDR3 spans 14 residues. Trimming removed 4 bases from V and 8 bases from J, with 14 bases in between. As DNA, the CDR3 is TGTGCCAGCAGCTCCCCGGGGCTAAACGAAAAACTGTTTTTT. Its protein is CASSSPGLNEKLFF.

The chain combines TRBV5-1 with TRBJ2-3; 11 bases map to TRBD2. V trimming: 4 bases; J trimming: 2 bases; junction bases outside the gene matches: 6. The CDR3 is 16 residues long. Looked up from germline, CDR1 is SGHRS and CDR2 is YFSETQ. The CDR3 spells CASSDGTSGHTDTQYF. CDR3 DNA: TGCGCCAGCAGCGATGGGACTAGCGGACACACAGATACGCAGTATTTT.

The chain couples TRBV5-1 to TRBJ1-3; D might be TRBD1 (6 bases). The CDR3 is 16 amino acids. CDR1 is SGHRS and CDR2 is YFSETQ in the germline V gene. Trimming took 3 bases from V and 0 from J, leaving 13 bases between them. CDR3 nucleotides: TGCGCCAGCAGCTCCGGGGGGCCGAGCTCTGGAAACACCATATATTTT. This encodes CASSSGGPSSGNTIYF.

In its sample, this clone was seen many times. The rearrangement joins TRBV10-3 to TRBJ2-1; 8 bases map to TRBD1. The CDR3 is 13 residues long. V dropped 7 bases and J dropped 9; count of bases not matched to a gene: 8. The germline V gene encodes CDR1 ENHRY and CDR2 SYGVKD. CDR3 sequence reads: CAITQTGDAEQFF. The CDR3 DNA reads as TGTGCCATCACCCAGACAGGGGACGCTGAGCAGTTCTTC.

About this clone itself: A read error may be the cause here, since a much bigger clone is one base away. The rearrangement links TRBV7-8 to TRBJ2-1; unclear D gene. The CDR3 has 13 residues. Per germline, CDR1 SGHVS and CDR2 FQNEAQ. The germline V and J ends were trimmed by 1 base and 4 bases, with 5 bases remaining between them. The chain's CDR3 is CASSLGQYNEQFF. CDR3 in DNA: TGTGCCAGCAGCTTAGGGCAATACAATGAGCAGTTCTTC.

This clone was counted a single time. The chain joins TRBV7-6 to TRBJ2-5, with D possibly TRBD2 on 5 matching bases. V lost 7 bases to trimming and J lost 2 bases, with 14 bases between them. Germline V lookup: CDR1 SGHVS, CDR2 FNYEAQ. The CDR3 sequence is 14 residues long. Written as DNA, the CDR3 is TGTGCCAGCACTGGAGGTATTTTACAAGAGACCCAGTACTTC. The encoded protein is CASTGGILQETQYF.

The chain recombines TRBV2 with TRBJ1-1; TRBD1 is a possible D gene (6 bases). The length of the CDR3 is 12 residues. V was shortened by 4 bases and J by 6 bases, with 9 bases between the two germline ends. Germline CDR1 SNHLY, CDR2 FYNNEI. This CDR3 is CASSARGPEAFF. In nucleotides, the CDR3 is TGTGCCAGCAGTGCGCGGGGGCCTGAAGCTTTCTTT.

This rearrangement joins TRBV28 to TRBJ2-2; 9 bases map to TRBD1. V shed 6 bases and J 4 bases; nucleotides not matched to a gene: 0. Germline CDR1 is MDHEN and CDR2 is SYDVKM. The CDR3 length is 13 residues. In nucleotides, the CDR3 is TGTGCCAGCAGGACAGGGGGCACCGGGGAGCTGTTTTTT. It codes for CASRTGGTGELFF.

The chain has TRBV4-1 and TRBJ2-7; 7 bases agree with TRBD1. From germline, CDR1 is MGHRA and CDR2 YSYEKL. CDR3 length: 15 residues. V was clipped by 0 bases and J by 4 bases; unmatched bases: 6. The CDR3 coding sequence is TGCGCCAGCAGCCAAGATCACAGGGGATTATACGAGCAGTACTTC. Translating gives CASSQDHRGLYEQYF.

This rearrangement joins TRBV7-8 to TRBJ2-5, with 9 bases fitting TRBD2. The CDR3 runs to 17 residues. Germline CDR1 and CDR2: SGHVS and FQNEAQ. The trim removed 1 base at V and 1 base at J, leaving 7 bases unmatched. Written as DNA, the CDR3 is TGTGCCAGCAGCTTAGGGGTTGGCGGGAGGGGCCAAGAGACCCAGTACTTC. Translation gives CASSLGVGGRGQETQYF.

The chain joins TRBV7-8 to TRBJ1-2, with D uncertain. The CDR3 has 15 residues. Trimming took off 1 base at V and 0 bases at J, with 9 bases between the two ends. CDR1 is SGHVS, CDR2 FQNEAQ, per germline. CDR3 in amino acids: CASSLGSLANYGYTF. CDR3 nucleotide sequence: TGTGCCAGCAGCTTAGGGAGTTTGGCTAACTATGGCTACACCTTC.